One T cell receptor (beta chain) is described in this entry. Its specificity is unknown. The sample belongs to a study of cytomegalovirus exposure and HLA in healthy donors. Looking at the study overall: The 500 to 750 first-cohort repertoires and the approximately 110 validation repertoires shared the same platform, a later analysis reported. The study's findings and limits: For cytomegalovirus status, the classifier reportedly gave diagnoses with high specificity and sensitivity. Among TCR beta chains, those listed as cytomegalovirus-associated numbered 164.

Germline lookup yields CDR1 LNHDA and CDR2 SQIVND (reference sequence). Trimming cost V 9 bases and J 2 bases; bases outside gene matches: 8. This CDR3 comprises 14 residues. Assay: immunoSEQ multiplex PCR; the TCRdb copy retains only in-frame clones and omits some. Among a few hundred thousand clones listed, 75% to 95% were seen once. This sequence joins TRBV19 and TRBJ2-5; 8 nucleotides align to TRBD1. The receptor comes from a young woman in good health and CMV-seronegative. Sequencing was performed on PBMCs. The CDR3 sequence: CASSGQGRQETQYF. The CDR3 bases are TGTGCCAGCTCTGGACAGGGCAGGCAAGAGACCCAGTACTTC.